The T cell receptor beta chain described here comes from a study of OX40 agonist ivuxolimab in advanced cancers. Overall study context: Patients took ivuxolimab, an agonistic anti-OX40 (CD134) antibody. Age averaged around 58 years (range roughly 23 to 80), and around 78% were male.

Profiled with immunoSEQ multiplex PCR; TCRdb holds only in-frame clones, not every one. The repertoire includes around 76,000 clones, roughly 80% of them detected once, and under 6% sits in the top ten. Drawing of blood for sampling happened at baseline, at cycle 4 day 1, and at cycle 7 day 1. The sequences come from CD4+ or CD8+ T cells sorted from blood, collected in a trial of the OX40 agonist ivuxolimab. This receptor was obtained from an adult with an advanced solid tumor such as melanoma, head and neck, liver or kidney cancer.

This CDR3 is CASSYSAGRETQYF. CDR3 coding DNA: TGTGCCAGCAGTTACTCAGCGGGCCGAGAGACCCAGTACTTC. The gene calls are TRBV6-6 and TRBJ2-5; the D gene is possibly TRBD2 (6 bases). Looked up from germline, CDR1 is MNHNY and CDR2 is SVGAGI (reference sequence). V was cut by 0 bases and J by 4 bases, with 9 bases left in between. This CDR3 contains 14 residues.